The 18 T cell receptor beta chains below all came from one sample that was sequenced in a study of blood T cell repertoires in COVID-19. Clones were read by immunoSEQ multiplex PCR, and TCRdb kept only the in-frame ones, dropping some. The repertoire holds roughly 380,000 clones, roughly 85% seen once, with roughly 3.6% in the top ten. What was sequenced was peripheral blood. The receptor source for this set is a young woman with acute or convalescent COVID-19.

The chain employs TRBV4-2 and TRBJ1-6; D unclear. V was shortened by 1 base and J by 5 bases, with 18 bases between the two germline ends. From germline, CDR1 is LGHNA and CDR2 YNFKEQ. CDR3 length: 18 residues. CDR3 in amino acids: CASSQGEGALLNNSPLHF. CDR3 coding DNA: TGTGCCAGCAGCCAAGGAGAGGGTGCCTTACTAAATAATTCACCCCTCCACTTT.

The chain combines TRBV5-1 with TRBJ1-2; D ambiguous. Between the trimmed V and J ends, which lost 0 bases and 2 bases, there was a span of 8 bases. Germline V CDR1 and CDR2: SGHRS, YFSETQ. CDR3 length equals 14 residues. In DNA form, the CDR3 reads TGCGCCAGCAGCTTGGACAGACTAAACTATGGCTACACCTTC. It yields the protein CASSLDRLNYGYTF. The full variable domain, in which reference TRBV5-1 and TRBJ1-2 provide the parts outside the CDR3, is KAGVTQTPRYLIKTRGQQVTLSCSPISGHRSVSWYQQTPGQGLQFLFEYFSETQRNKGNFPGRFSGRQFSNSRSEMNVSTLELGDSALYLCASSLDRLNYGYTFGSGTRLTVV.

V is TRBV7-2 and J is TRBJ1-2; 10 nucleotides agree with TRBD1. Trimming at V came to 1 base and at J to 4 bases, leaving 3 bases not matched to a gene. CDR1 is SGHTA and CDR2 is FQGNSA in the germline V gene. The CDR3 sequence is 15 residues long. The CDR3 spells CASSLVGQGGYGYTF. CDR3 coding DNA: TGTGCCAGCAGCTTAGTTGGACAGGGGGGCTATGGCTACACCTTC.

The chain uses TRBV9 and TRBJ1-1; D possibly corresponds to TRBD1 (5 bases). The CDR3 covers 16 residues. Germline CDR1 and CDR2: SGDLS and YYNGEE. Between the trimmed V and J ends, which lost 0 bases and 3 bases, there was a span of 15 bases. The CDR3 is CASSVDERTGDTEAFF. CDR3 bases: TGTGCCAGCAGCGTAGATGAAAGAACGGGGGACACTGAAGCTTTCTTT.

The V and J genes are TRBV10-3 and TRBJ2-3; 7 positions agree with TRBD1. The CDR3 is made up of 14 amino acids. With 4 bases clipped from V and 3 bases from J, the junction kept 4 bases outside the gene matches. Germline loops: CDR1 ENHRY, CDR2 SYGVKD. CDR3 in amino acids: CAISGDRETDTQYF. Here the CDR3 DNA reads TGTGCCATCAGTGGAGACAGGGAAACAGATACGCAGTATTTT.

This chain links TRBV6-1 with TRBJ2-3, with 10 positions matching TRBD2. Germline V CDR1 and CDR2: MNHNS, SASEGT. After removal of 4 bases from V and 5 bases from J, the junction contained 9 bases not matched to a gene. There are 16 residues in the CDR3. The CDR3 region is CASSVLARLAGDTQYF. DNA of the CDR3: TGTGCCAGCAGTGTCCTGGCGAGACTAGCGGGAGATACGCAGTATTTT.

This sequence joins TRBV4-1 and TRBJ2-5, with D tentatively TRBD2 (5 bases). V lost 1 base, J lost 4 bases, and 7 bases lay in between. The CDR3 totals 13 residues. CDR1 and CDR2 from the germline V gene are MGHRA and YSYEKL. CDR3 sequence (DNA): TGCGCCAGCAGCCAAGGAGGGTTAGAGACCCAGTACTTC. Its protein is CASSQGGLETQYF.

In its sample, this clone was seen a few times. This chain joins TRBV28 and TRBJ2-3; 12 bases are shared with TRBD2. The CDR3 covers 19 residues. J was trimmed by 0 bases and V by 7 bases; bases with no gene match: 14. From germline, CDR1 is MDHEN and CDR2 SYDVKM. CDR3 amino acids: CASTERLAGDMGSTDTQYF. DNA of the CDR3: TGTGCCAGCACCGAACGACTAGCGGGAGATATGGGTAGCACAGATACGCAGTATTTT.

This clone has only one observation. The chain joins TRBV7-9 to TRBJ2-7; TRBD2 aligns across 16 bases. V lost 3 bases and J lost 3; bases outside the gene matches: 8. In germline, CDR1 is SEHNR, CDR2 FQNEAQ (reference sequence). The CDR3 contains 18 residues. The CDR3 DNA follows: TGTGCCAGCAGCTTCGGGACTAGCGGGGGGGTGGTTTTCTACGAGCAGTACTTC. Translated: CASSFGTSGGVVFYEQYF.

The rearrangement uses TRBV7-9 and TRBJ2-5; tentative D call: TRBD1 (6 bases). Germline CDR1 reads SEHNR; CDR2 reads FQNEAQ (reference sequence). The CDR3 covers 14 residues. Trimming cost V 4 bases and J 5 bases, with 14 bases left between them. CDR3 coding DNA: TGTGCCAGCAGCTCACAGGGAAGTGGGGAGACCCAGTACTTC. It codes for CASSSQGSGETQYF. Variable domain in full (rest from reference TRBV7-9 and TRBJ2-5): DTGVSQNPRHKITKRGQNVTFRCDPISEHNRLYWYRQTLGQGPEFLTYFQNEAQLEKSRLLSDRFSAERPKGSFSTLEIQRTEQGDSAMYLCASSSQGSGETQYFGPGTRLLVL.

CDR3 in amino acids: CASTPSTGLNSPLHF. The CDR3 coding sequence is TGTGCCAGCACCCCCTCGACAGGGCTTAATTCACCCCTCCACTTT. The J gene is TRBJ1-6, the V gene TRBV7-9; TRBD1 matches at 7 bases. The V segment lost 7 bases and the J segment 6 bases; nucleotides outside the gene matches: 9. Per germline, CDR1 SEHNR and CDR2 FQNEAQ (reference sequence). This CDR3 has 15 amino acids.

V usage is TRBV5-6 and J usage is TRBJ1-2; TRBD1 is a possible D gene (5 bases). Trimming cost V 7 bases and J 9 bases, with 16 bases left between them. This CDR3 contains 12 residues. Germline V lookup: CDR1 SGHDT, CDR2 YYEEEE. The DNA of the CDR3 is TGTGCCAGCGGGCAGGGCGACTCAAGCTACACCTTC. This translates into CASGQGDSSYTF.

This clone has just a few counts. The V and J genes are TRBV5-1 and TRBJ2-2, with D perhaps TRBD1 (6 bases). V was cut by 4 bases and J by 2 bases, with 15 bases left in between. The germline CDR1 and CDR2 sequences are SGHRS and YFSETQ. The CDR3 covers 16 residues. In DNA, the CDR3 is TGCGCCAGCAGCCGCGGCGGACAGCAAAACACCGGGGAGCTGTTTTTT. Encoded protein: CASSRGGQQNTGELFF. The full variable domain, completed using reference TRBV5-1 and TRBJ2-2, is KAGVTQTPRYLIKTRGQQVTLSCSPISGHRSVSWYQQTPGQGLQFLFEYFSETQRNKGNFPGRFSGRQFSNSRSEMNVSTLELGDSALYLCASSRGGQQNTGELFFGEGSRLTVL.

This rearrangement joins TRBV30 to TRBJ1-5; 10 nucleotides agree with TRBD1. This CDR3 has 12 amino acids. Germline V gene sequence: CDR1 GTSNPN, CDR2 SVGIG (reference sequence). The J segment lost 7 bases and the V segment lost 5 bases, leaving 2 bases of the junction unmatched. The CDR3 spells CAWETGGQPQHF. The CDR3 DNA reads as TGTGCCTGGGAGACAGGGGGCCAGCCCCAGCATTTT.

This chain connects TRBV6-5 to TRBJ1-2; 7 nucleotides match TRBD1. CDR1 and CDR2 (germline): MNHEY, SVGAGI. The CDR3 length is 15 residues. The junction had 14 bases not matched to a gene; V was cut back by 6 bases and J by 7 bases. The chain's CDR3 is CASSPYTGTVFGYTF. The CDR3 region has the DNA TGTGCCAGCAGCCCCTATACCGGGACAGTCTTTGGCTACACCTTC.

The V call is TRBV24-1, the J call TRBJ1-2; 8 nucleotides agree with TRBD1. The CDR3 is 14 residues long. V was clipped by 9 bases and J by 0 bases; unmatched bases: 5. Germline CDR1 reads KGHDR; CDR2 reads SFDVKD. The CDR3 nucleotides read TGTGCCACCCAGGGGGCTCTAGCTAACTATGGCTACACCTTC. This translates into CATQGALANYGYTF.

This clone has just a few counts. This sequence joins TRBV7-3 and TRBJ2-2; 9 bases map to TRBD2. The CDR3 sequence is 16 residues long. CDR1 SGHTA and CDR2 FQGTGA come from the germline V gene. The ends lost 5 bases at V and 6 bases at J; junction bases unmatched: 10. CDR3 in DNA: TGTGCCAGCAGCGATTATGGCGGGGGGGCCGCCGGGGAGCTGTTTTTT. Protein sequence: CASSDYGGGAAGELFF.

This chain links TRBV6-2 or TRBV6-3 with TRBJ1-1; tentatively, D is TRBD1 (5 bases). The CDR3 is 12 residues long. The germline CDR1 and CDR2 sequences are MNHEY and SVGEGT. Trimming shortened V by 5 bases and J by 6 bases, and 10 bases separated the two germline ends. The CDR3 region has the DNA TGTGCCAGCAGTGAGGCAGGGTCTGAAGCTTTCTTT. Translating gives CASSEAGSEAFF.